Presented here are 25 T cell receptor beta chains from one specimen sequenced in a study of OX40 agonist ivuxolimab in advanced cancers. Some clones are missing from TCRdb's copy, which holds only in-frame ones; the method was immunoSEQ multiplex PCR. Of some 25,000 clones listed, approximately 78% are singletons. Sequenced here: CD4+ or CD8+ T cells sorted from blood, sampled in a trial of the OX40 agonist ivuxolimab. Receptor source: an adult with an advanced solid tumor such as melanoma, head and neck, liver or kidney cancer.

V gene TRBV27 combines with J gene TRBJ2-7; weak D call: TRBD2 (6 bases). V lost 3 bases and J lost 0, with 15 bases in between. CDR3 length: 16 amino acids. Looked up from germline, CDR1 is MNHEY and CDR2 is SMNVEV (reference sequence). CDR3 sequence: CASSLAGTSSSYEQYF. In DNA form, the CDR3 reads TGTGCCAGCAGTTTGGCAGGGACTTCTAGCTCCTACGAGCAGTACTTC.

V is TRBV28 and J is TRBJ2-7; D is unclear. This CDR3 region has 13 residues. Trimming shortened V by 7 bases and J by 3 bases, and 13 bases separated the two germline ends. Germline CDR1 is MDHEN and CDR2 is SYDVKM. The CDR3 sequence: CASNFGRRYEQYF. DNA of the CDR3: TGTGCCAGCAACTTCGGTAGGCGCTACGAGCAGTACTTC.

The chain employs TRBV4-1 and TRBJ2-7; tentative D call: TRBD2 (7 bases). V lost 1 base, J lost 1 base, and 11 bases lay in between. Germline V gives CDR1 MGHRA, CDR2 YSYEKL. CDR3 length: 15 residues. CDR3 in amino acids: CASSQGRGGSYEQYF. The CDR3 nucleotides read TGCGCCAGCAGCCAAGGCAGGGGAGGGTCCTACGAGCAGTACTTC.

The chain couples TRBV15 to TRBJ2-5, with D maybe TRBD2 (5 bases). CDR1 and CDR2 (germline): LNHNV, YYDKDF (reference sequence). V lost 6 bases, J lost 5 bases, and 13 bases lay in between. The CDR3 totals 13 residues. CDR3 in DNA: TGTGCCACCAGGGGCGGGCCTTGGGAGACCCAGTACTTC. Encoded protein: CATRGGPWETQYF.

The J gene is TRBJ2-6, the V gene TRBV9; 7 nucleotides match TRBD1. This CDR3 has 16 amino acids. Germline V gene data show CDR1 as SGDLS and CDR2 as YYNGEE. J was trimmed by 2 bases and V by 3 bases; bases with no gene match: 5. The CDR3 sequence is CASSAPTGAGANVLTF. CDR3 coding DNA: TGTGCCAGCAGCGCCCCTACAGGGGCTGGGGCCAACGTCCTGACTTTC.

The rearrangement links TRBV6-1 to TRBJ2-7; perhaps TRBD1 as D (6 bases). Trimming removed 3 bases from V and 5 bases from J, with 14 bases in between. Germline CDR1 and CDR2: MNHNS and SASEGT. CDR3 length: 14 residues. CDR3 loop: CASSEGEDSHEQYF. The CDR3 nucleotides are TGTGCCAGCAGTGAGGGCGAGGACAGCCACGAGCAGTACTTC.

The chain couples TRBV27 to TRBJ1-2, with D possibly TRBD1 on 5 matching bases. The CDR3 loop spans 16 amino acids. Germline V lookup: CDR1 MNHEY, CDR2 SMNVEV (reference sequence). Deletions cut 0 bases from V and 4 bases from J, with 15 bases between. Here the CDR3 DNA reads TGTGCCAGCAGTTTATCGTACGGGGCGATTAGCTATGGCTACACCTTC. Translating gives CASSLSYGAISYGYTF.

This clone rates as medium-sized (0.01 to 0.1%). CDR3 loop: CASGDTGASLWGYTF. In nucleotides, the CDR3 is TGTGCTAGTGGTGACACAGGGGCCTCCCTCTGGGGCTACACCTTC. This chain uses TRBV12-5 with TRBJ1-2, with 7 bases matching TRBD1. This CDR3 region has 15 residues. The germline gives CDR1 LGHNT, CDR2 FRNRAP. The J segment lost 8 bases and the V segment lost 5 bases, leaving 14 bases of the junction unmatched. The variable domain in full, with the rest retrieved from reference TRBV12-5 and TRBJ1-2, is DARVTQTPRHKVTEMGQEVTMRCQPILGHNTVFWYRQTMMQGLELLAYFRNRAPLDDSGMPKDRFSAEMPDATLATLKIQPSEPRDSAVYFCASGDTGASLWGYTFGSGTRLTVV.

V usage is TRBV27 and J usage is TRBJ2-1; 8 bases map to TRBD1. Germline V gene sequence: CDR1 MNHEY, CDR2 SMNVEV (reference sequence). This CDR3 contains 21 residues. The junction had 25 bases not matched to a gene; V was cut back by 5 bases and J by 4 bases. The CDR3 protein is CASSPYTGQGEGLRVYNEQFF. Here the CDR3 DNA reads TGTGCCAGCAGTCCGTACACTGGACAGGGTGAGGGGTTACGGGTTTACAATGAGCAGTTCTTC.

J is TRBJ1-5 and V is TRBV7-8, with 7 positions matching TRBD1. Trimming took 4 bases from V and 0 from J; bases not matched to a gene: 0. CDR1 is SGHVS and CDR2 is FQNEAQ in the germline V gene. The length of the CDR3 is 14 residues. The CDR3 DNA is TGTGCCAGCAGCTGGGACAGTAGCAATCAGCCCCAGCATTTT. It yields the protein CASSWDSSNQPQHF.

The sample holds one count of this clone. The CDR3 sequence is CASSVGVSYEQYF. The CDR3 nucleotides are TGTGCCAGCAGCGTAGGGGTCTCCTACGAGCAGTACTTC. This chain connects TRBV9 to TRBJ2-7, with D unresolved. The CDR3 length is 13 residues. Germline V lookup: CDR1 SGDLS, CDR2 YYNGEE. Trimming took off 0 bases at V and 0 bases at J, with 4 bases between the two ends.

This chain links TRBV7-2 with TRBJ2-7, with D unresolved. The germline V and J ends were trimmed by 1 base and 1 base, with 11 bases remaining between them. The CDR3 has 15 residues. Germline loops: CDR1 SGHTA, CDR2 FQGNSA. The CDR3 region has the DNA TGTGCCAGCAGCTTAGAGGCGGTCTTATCCTACGAGCAGTACTTC. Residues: CASSLEAVLSYEQYF.

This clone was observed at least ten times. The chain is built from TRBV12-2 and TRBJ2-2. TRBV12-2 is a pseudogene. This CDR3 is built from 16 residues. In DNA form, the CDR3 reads TGTGCAAGTCGCTTAGCGTTCCTGGGAATCACCGGGGAGCTGTTTTTT. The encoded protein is CASRLAFLGITGELFF.

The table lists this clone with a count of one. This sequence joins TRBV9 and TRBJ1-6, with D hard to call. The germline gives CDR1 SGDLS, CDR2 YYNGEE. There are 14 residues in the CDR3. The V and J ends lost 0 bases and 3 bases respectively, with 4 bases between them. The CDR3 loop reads CASSVGFYNSPLHF. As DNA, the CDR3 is TGTGCCAGCAGCGTAGGGTTCTATAATTCACCCCTCCACTTT.

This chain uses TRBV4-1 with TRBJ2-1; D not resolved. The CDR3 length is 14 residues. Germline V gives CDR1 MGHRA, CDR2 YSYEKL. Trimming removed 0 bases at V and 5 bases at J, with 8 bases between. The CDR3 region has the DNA TGCGCCAGCAGCCAAGATCGTAACGACAATGAGCAGTTCTTC. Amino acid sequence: CASSQDRNDNEQFF.

This chain's CDR3 is CASSPGAALSSYEQYF. The DNA of the CDR3 is TGTGCCAGCAGCCCCGGAGCAGCGCTGAGCTCCTACGAGCAGTACTTC. This chain connects TRBV4-2 to TRBJ2-7; D is unclear. V was cut by 4 bases and J by 0 bases, with 16 bases left in between. The germline V gene encodes CDR1 LGHNA and CDR2 YNFKEQ. The CDR3 has 16 amino acids.

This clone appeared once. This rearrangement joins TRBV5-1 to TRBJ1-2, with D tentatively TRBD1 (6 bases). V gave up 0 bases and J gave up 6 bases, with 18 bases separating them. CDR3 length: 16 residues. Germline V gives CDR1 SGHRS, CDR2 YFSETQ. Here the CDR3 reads CASSLAKGQKGDGYTF. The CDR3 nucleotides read TGCGCCAGCAGCTTGGCCAAGGGGCAGAAGGGGGATGGCTACACCTTC.

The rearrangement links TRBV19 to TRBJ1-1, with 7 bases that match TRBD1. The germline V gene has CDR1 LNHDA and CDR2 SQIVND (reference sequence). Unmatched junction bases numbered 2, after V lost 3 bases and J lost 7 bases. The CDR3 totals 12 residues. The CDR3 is CASSIRDSEAFF. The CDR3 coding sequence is TGTGCCAGTAGTATTCGGGACAGTGAAGCTTTCTTT.

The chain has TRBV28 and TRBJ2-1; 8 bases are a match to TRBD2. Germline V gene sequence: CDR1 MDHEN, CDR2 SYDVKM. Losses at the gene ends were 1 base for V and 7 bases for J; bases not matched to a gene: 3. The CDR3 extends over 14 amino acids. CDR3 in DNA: TGTGCCAGCAGTTTATCGGTAGCGGGGAATGAGCAGTTCTTC. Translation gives CASSLSVAGNEQFF. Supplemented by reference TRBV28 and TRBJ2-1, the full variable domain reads DVKVTQSSRYLVKRTGEKVFLECVQDMDHENMFWYRQDPGLGLRLIYFSYDVKMKEKGDIPEGYSVSREKKERFSLILESASTNQTSMYLCASSLSVAGNEQFFGPGTRLTVL.

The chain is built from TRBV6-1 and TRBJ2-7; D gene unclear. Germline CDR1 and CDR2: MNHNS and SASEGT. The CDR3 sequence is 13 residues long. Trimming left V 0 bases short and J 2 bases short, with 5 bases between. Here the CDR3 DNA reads TGTGCCAGCAGTGAAGCAGAGACCTACGAGCAGTACTTC. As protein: CASSEAETYEQYF.

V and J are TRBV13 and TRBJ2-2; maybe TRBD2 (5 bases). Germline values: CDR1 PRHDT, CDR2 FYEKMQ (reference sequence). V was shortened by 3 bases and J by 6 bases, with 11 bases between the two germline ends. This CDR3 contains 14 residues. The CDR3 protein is CASSFWERSGELFF. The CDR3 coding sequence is TGTGCCAGCAGCTTTTGGGAGCGGTCCGGGGAGCTGTTTTTT.

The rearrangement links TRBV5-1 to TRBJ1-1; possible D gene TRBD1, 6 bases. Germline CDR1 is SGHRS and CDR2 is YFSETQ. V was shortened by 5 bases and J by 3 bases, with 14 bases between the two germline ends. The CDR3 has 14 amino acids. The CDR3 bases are TGCGCCAGCAGTTTCGGGGGGCCCTACACTGAAGCTTTCTTT. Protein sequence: CASSFGGPYTEAFF.

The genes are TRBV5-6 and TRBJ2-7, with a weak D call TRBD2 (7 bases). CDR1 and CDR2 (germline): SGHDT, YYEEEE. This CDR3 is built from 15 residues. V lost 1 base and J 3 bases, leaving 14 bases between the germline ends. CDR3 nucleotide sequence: TGTGCCAGCAGCTTGAGTCGGGGGGCGGTCTACGAGCAGTACTTC. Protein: CASSLSRGAVYEQYF. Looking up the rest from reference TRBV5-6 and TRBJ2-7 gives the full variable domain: DAGVTQSPTHLIKTRGQQVTLRCSPKSGHDTVSWYQQALGQGPQFIFQYYEEEERQRGNFPDRFSGHQFPNYSSELNVNALLLGDSALYLCASSLSRGAVYEQYFGPGTRLTVT.

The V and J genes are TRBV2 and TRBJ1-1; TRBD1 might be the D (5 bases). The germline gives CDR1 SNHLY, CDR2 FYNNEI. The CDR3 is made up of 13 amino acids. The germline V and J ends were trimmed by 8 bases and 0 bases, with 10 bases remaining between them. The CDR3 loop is CASHPGLNTEAFF. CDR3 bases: TGTGCCAGCCACCCAGGGTTGAACACTGAAGCTTTCTTT.

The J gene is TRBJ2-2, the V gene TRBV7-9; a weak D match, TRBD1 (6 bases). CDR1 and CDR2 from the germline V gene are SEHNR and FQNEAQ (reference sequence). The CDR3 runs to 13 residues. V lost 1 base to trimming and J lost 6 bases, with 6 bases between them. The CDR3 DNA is TGTGCCAGCAGCTTAGAGGGGGCCGGGGAGCTGTTTTTT. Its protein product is CASSLEGAGELFF.